Presented here are 8 T cell receptor beta chains from one specimen sequenced in a study of radiotherapy plus CTLA-4 blockade in lung cancer. The data were produced by immunoSEQ multiplex PCR, yet TCRdb's version contains in-frame clones alone and is incomplete. The sample contains fewer than 70,000 clones, around three quarters of which appear only once. Sample: peripheral blood, taken from a patient treated with radiotherapy plus ipilimumab. These receptors were collected from a human donor with non-small cell lung cancer who had a complete response to radiotherapy plus ipilimumab.

The CDR3 region is CASSLTLAGAKNIQYF. The CDR3 DNA reads as TGTGCCAGCAGCTTAACACTAGCGGGAGCCAAAAACATTCAGTACTTC. The genes are TRBV11-2 and TRBJ2-4, with 9 bases lining up with TRBD2. V gave up 2 bases and J gave up 0 bases; unmatched junction bases: 2. The CDR3 is 16 residues long. CDR1 and CDR2 (germline): SGHAT, FQNNGV. Drawing the rest from reference TRBV11-2 and TRBJ2-4, the complete variable domain is EAGVAQSPRYKIIEKRQSVAFWCNPISGHATLYWYQQILGQGPKLLIQFQNNGVVDDSQLPKDRFSAERLKGVDSTLKIQPAKLEDSAVYLCASSLTLAGAKNIQYFGAGTRLSVL.

The chain has TRBV11-2 and TRBJ1-2; tentatively, D is TRBD1 (6 bases). Trimming left V 4 bases short and J 8 bases short, with 14 bases between. The CDR3 extends over 13 amino acids. Germline V lookup: CDR1 SGHAT, CDR2 FQNNGV. The CDR3 DNA reads TGTGCCAGCAGCTCGGGGGCCAGGGGCGGCTACACCTTC. Translating it yields CASSSGARGGYTF. Looking up the rest from reference TRBV11-2 and TRBJ1-2 gives the full variable domain: EAGVAQSPRYKIIEKRQSVAFWCNPISGHATLYWYQQILGQGPKLLIQFQNNGVVDDSQLPKDRFSAERLKGVDSTLKIQPAKLEDSAVYLCASSSGARGGYTFGSGTRLTVV.

V usage is TRBV7-9 and J usage is TRBJ2-3; the D gene is possibly TRBD2 (6 bases). Germline CDR1 SEHNR, CDR2 FQNEAQ (reference sequence). The CDR3 runs to 15 residues. Trimming took off 5 bases at V and 5 bases at J, with 17 bases between the two ends. This chain's CDR3 is CASSPGGAMGDTQYF. The CDR3 DNA follows: TGTGCCAGCAGCCCCGGCGGGGCGATGGGAGATACGCAGTATTTT.

The CDR3 nucleotides read TGCGCCAGCAGTCCGGGACGGCGAAACTCTGGAAACACCATATATTTT. This encodes CASSPGRRNSGNTIYF. This rearrangement joins TRBV10-2 to TRBJ1-3; tentatively, D is TRBD1 (5 bases). Germline CDR1 and CDR2: WSHSY and SAAADI. The CDR3 runs to 16 residues. Deletions cut 5 bases from V and 0 bases from J, with 14 bases between.

The chain employs TRBV7-8 and TRBJ1-3; 7 nucleotides match TRBD1. This CDR3 is 16 amino acids long. Germline lookup yields CDR1 SGHVS and CDR2 FQNEAQ. The V segment lost 5 bases and the J segment 7 bases; nucleotides outside the gene matches: 14. The CDR3 DNA is TGTGCCAGCAGCCCGGGACAGACGACGTTCCGGAACACCATATATTTT. Translating gives CASSPGQTTFRNTIYF.

The rearrangement joins TRBV15 to TRBJ2-5, with 8 bases identical to TRBD2. CDR3 length: 15 residues. After removal of 3 bases from V and 5 bases from J, the junction contained 8 bases not matched to a gene. Per the germline V gene, CDR1 is LNHNV and CDR2 is YYDKDF (reference sequence). The CDR3 region is CATSSGTSKHETQYF. CDR3 bases: TGTGCCACCAGCAGTGGGACTAGTAAGCATGAGACCCAGTACTTC.

The chain is built from TRBV30 and TRBJ1-3, with 10 bases fitting TRBD1. The germline V gene has CDR1 GTSNPN and CDR2 SVGIG (reference sequence). Unmatched junction bases numbered 16, after V lost 2 bases and J lost 0 bases. This CDR3 comprises 20 residues. CDR3 region: CAWSPGQGVYLTGSGNTIYF. Written as DNA, the CDR3 is TGTGCCTGGAGTCCCGGACAGGGGGTATACCTCACTGGCTCTGGAAACACCATATATTTT.

The chain combines TRBV5-6 with TRBJ1-2, with D unclear. The CDR3 is 12 residues long. From germline, CDR1 is SGHDT and CDR2 YYEEEE. V was clipped by 4 bases and J by 5 bases, with 9 bases between them. The DNA for the CDR3 is TGTGCCAGCAGCCTTTTTGGATATGGCTACACCTTC. This codes for CASSLFGYGYTF. The full variable domain, with the rest looked up from reference TRBV5-6 and TRBJ1-2, is DAGVTQSPTHLIKTRGQQVTLRCSPKSGHDTVSWYQQALGQGPQFIFQYYEEEERQRGNFPDRFSGHQFPNYSSELNVNALLLGDSALYLCASSLFGYGYTFGSGTRLTVV.